The present TCR beta chain was sequenced within a study of shared clonotypes between healthy human individuals. CD45RO-negative, CCR7-positively selected cells formed the naive CD8 fraction, excluding terminally differentiated effector memory CD45RA+ cells. The CDR3 is 13 residues long. CDR1 and CDR2 (germline): MNHEY, SMNVEV (reference sequence). V lost 4 bases, J lost 1 base, and 8 bases lay in between. As to this clone: The antigen is not known. Other nucleotide sequences in the sample specify the same CDR3.

The method was immunoSEQ multiplex PCR; TCRdb's version includes in-frame clones alone and lacks a portion of them. The sample lists about 2 million clones, approximately 95% seen once, with 0.85% to 1.2% in the top ten. Regarding the study as a whole: Naive CD4 clonotypes overlapped across a few donors at approximately 5.3%. Donors were few, which limited the genetic and exposure-history diversity represented.

The sequenced sample consisted of naive CD8+ T cells sorted from blood. The origin of this receptor is a man younger than 35 in good health. V is TRBV27 and J is TRBJ2-7; D is ambiguous. The CDR3 bases are TGTGCCAGCAGTTCGGGTACGTCCTACGAGCAGTACTTC. Translation gives CASSSGTSYEQYF.